This T cell receptor (beta chain) came from a study of blood T cell repertoires in COVID-19. Study in general: Italy, Spain and the United States were the sources of the convalescent and acute COVID-19 samples. PBMCs, B-cell-depleted T cells, or T cells were the source of the cDNA or gDNA that made up the material.

The V end lost 5 bases, the J end lost 1 base, and 6 bases lay between the germline ends. Germline V CDR1 and CDR2: LNHDA, SQIVND (reference sequence). This CDR3 is 13 amino acids long. Authors' data handling: Amplified reference gene primers provided the basis for estimating nucleated cell counts. Sequenced by immunoSEQ multiplex PCR; TCRdb stores in-frame clones only, minus some. The V and J calls and clone size are taken from that table; D and trimming were inferred from the DNA. The top ten clones hold roughly 12% of a sample with approximately 89,000 clones, approximately 80% of them seen once. The chain uses TRBV19 and TRBJ1-3; D is uncertain. Sequencing was performed on peripheral blood. This clonotype was sampled from a woman aged 70-85 years with active or convalescent COVID-19. The CDR3 reads CASSQRSGNTIYF. Written as DNA, the CDR3 is TGTGCCAGTAGTCAGAGGTCTGGAAACACCATATATTTT.